Each of the 9 T cell receptor beta chains below was sequenced from the same sample in a study of blood T cells in healthy people across ages. The use of a sample-barcoded 5' primer and a J-beta primer mix characterized a second PCR of roughly 6 to 11 cycles. MiXCR, run by TCRdb on the 5' RACE reads, gives a single entry per CDR3 protein. The sample lists some 700,000 distinct CDR3 sequences; about a fifth were seen once. The sequenced sample was blood. The receptors stem from a man aged 65 to 79 in good health.

The chain couples TRBV7-3 to TRBJ2-3; 13 bases agree with TRBD2. Germline values: CDR1 SGHTA, CDR2 FQGTGA. V shed 4 bases, J shed 5 bases, and the junction held 6 bases outside the gene matches. The CDR3 consists of 16 residues. CDR3 nucleotides: TGTGCCAGCAGCTCCCGGACTAGCGGGAGTGTAGATACGCAGTATTTT. The encoded protein is CASSSRTSGSVDTQYF.

This clonotype turned up a few times. The chain carries TRBV4-1 and TRBJ2-4, with TRBD1 matching 11 bases. The CDR3 has 17 amino acids. J lost 5 bases, V lost 1 base, and 7 bases had no gene match. Germline CDR1 reads MGHRA; CDR2 reads YSYEKL. The CDR3 region is CASSQGGDRGIQNIQYF. In nucleotides, the CDR3 is TGCGCCAGCAGCCAAGGGGGGGACAGGGGGATCCAAAACATTCAGTACTTC.

This rearrangement joins TRBV20-1 to TRBJ2-1, with no clear D. The CDR3 sequence is 13 residues long. Germline V gives CDR1 DFQATT, CDR2 SNEGSKA (reference sequence). V was shortened by 3 bases and J by 0 bases, with 6 bases between the two germline ends. In DNA, the CDR3 is TGCAGTGCTAGCCACTACTCCTACAATGAGCAGTTCTTC. It specifies CSASHYSYNEQFF.

The chain couples TRBV10-3 to TRBJ2-3; 8 bases align to TRBD1. The CDR3 contains 15 residues. With V trimmed by 11 bases and J by 4 bases, 14 bases remained unmatched. CDR1 ENHRY and CDR2 SYGVKD come from the germline V gene. The CDR3 region is CAVGATGDSSDTQYF. The CDR3 DNA sequence: TGTGCCGTCGGGGCGACAGGGGATTCTTCAGATACGCAGTATTTT.

This clonotype has a single count. V gene TRBV29-1 combines with J gene TRBJ2-1; D may be TRBD1 or TRBD2 (5 bases each). In germline, CDR1 is SQVTM, CDR2 ANQGSEA. V shed 5 bases and J shed 10 bases, with 12 bases lying between them. This CDR3 has 11 amino acids. The CDR3 here is CSVIEEGEQFF. CDR3 DNA: TGCAGCGTTATCGAAGAGGGGGAGCAGTTCTTC.

In the case of this clonotype: Being one base from a much bigger clone, this may be a read error. The genes are TRBV28 and TRBJ1-4, with 7 bases fitting TRBD1. Germline CDR1 is MDHEN and CDR2 is SYDVKM. The CDR3 contains 15 residues. The V gene end was trimmed by 5 bases and the J gene end by 7 bases; junction bases not matched to a gene: 10. The CDR3: CASSLPSEGAEKLFF. The CDR3 DNA reads TGTGCCAGCAGTCTACCATCCGAGGGGGCTGAAAAACTGTTTTTT.

The chain couples TRBV20-1 to TRBJ2-2, with TRBD2 identical over 7 bases. Looked up from germline, CDR1 is DFQATT and CDR2 is SNEGSKA (reference sequence). Trimming at V came to 3 bases and at J to 5 bases, leaving 9 bases not matched to a gene. This CDR3 region has 15 residues. CDR3 sequence (DNA): TGCAGTGCTAGTGGTCGCGGGAGTGATACCGGGGAGCTGTTTTTT. Protein: CSASGRGSDTGELFF.

The chain is built from TRBV28 and TRBJ2-7, with TRBD2 identical over 13 bases. The germline V gene has CDR1 MDHEN and CDR2 SYDVKM. CDR3 length: 17 residues. The ends lost 4 bases at V and 0 bases at J; junction bases unmatched: 6. CDR3 sequence (DNA): TGTGCCAGCAGTTCAGGGACTAGCGGGATATACTCCTACGAGCAGTACTTC. This sequence encodes CASSSGTSGIYSYEQYF.

As concerns this clonotype: A junction boundary mismatches the germline segment, possibly from a read error. The chain combines TRBV6-5 with TRBJ2-5, with 10 bases aligning to TRBD2. The germline gives CDR1 MNHEY, CDR2 SVGAGI. The CDR3 is made up of 15 amino acids. CDR3 nucleotides: TGCGCCAGCAGAGGCCCGGGACTAGCGAGGGAGACCCAGTACTTC. Translating gives CASRGPGLARETQYF.